This entry lists 19 T cell receptor beta chains sequenced from one sample in a study of metastatic and nonmetastatic thyroid tumors. Until they underwent thyroid surgery, no patient had received any treatment. TCRdb called clones again from the PCR reads with MiXCR. The profile shows more than 11,000 clones, approximately 32% of them singletons. Sequencing was carried out using blood. Every receptor here comes from a female donor with papillary thyroid cancer or a benign thyroid nodule (not recorded which). Some clones in this sample may be carry-over from other donors' samples.

The V and J genes are TRBV2 and TRBJ1-1, with D perhaps matching TRBD1 (5 bases). The CDR3 runs to 14 residues. V was cut by 3 bases and J by 5 bases, with 13 bases left in between. Germline V lookup: CDR1 SNHLY, CDR2 FYNNEI. CDR3 protein: CASSEGGGWTEAFF. The CDR3 DNA is TGTGCCAGCAGTGAGGGGGGGGGATGGACTGAAGCTTTCTTT.

This clone was recorded at least ten times. The chain has TRBV11-2 and TRBJ2-1; D is unclear. V was clipped by 3 bases and J by 6 bases, with 15 bases between them. The CDR3 runs 15 residues. From germline, CDR1 is SGHAT and CDR2 FQNNGV. In DNA form, the CDR3 reads TGTGCCAGCAGCTTCCTAGGTCGGCCCACCAATGAGCAGTTCTTC. Translated, it gives CASSFLGRPTNEQFF.

CDR3 residues: CASSLVPLRSQYF. The DNA for the CDR3 is TGTGCCAGCAGCTTAGTCCCACTACGGTCCCAGTACTTC. The chain links TRBV11-3 to TRBJ2-5; D unclear. V gave up 1 base and J gave up 9 bases, with 12 bases separating them. The CDR3 spans 13 residues. Per germline, CDR1 SGHNT and CDR2 YENEEA.

Worth noting for this clone: A read error may account for a junction end that differs from germline. The rearrangement links TRBV20-1 to TRBJ2-6, with TRBD1 as a possible D gene (5 bases). The CDR3 sequence is 17 residues long. Germline V gene lookup returns CDR1 DFQATT and CDR2 SNEGSKA (reference sequence). CDR3 amino acids: CSAPQFVVSSGANVQTF. The CDR3 DNA sequence: TGCAGTGCTCCTCAGTTTGTGGTAAGCTCTGGGGCCAACGTCCAGACTTTC.

By proportion, this clone is medium-sized. The chain is built from TRBV20-1 and TRBJ2-2; D is perhaps TRBD2 (6 bases). Trimming took off 3 bases at V and 7 bases at J, with 18 bases between the two ends. Germline lookup yields CDR1 DFQATT and CDR2 SNEGSKA (reference sequence). The CDR3 runs to 15 residues. The chain's CDR3 is CSARPSGPPGGELFF. As DNA, the CDR3 is TGCAGTGCTAGGCCCAGCGGGCCCCCAGGCGGGGAGCTGTTTTTT.

The chain employs TRBV11-3 and TRBJ2-5; D is unclear. The CDR3 contains 12 residues. Looked up from germline, CDR1 is SGHNT and CDR2 is YENEEA. The V end lost 5 bases, the J end lost 10 bases, and 14 bases lay between the germline ends. The CDR3 spells CASSAHSECQYF. The CDR3 DNA reads TGTGCCAGCAGCGCCCATTCGGAGTGCCAGTACTTC. Together with reference TRBV11-3 and TRBJ2-5, the CDR3 gives the full variable domain: EAGVVQSPRYKIIEKKQPVAFWCNPISGHNTLYWYLQNLGQGPELLIRYENEEAVDDSQLPKDRFSAERLKGVDSTLKIQPAELGDSAVYLCASSAHSECQYFGPGTRLLVL.

Ten or more counts support this clone. The J gene is TRBJ2-3, the V gene TRBV25-1, with D possibly matching TRBD1 (6 bases). This CDR3 contains 13 residues. Germline V gene sequence: CDR1 MGHDK, CDR2 SYGVNS. Trimming cost V 4 bases and J 2 bases, with 7 bases left between them. The chain's CDR3 is CASSGDNTDTQYF. The DNA of the CDR3 is TGTGCCAGCAGTGGGGACAACACAGATACGCAGTATTTT.

This clone appeared many times. Given a much more abundant clone one base away, this may be a read error. The gene calls are TRBV14 and TRBJ1-6; D gene unclear. V lost 4 bases to trimming and J lost 10 bases, with 14 bases between them. Germline loops: CDR1 SGHDN, CDR2 FVKESK. The CDR3 runs to 14 residues. CDR3 region: CASSLWAPMSPLHF. The DNA of the CDR3 is TGTGCCAGCAGCCTGTGGGCGCCTATGTCACCCCTCCACTTT.

The CDR3 sequence is CASRAGGSETQYF. The CDR3 bases are TGTGCCAGCAGAGCGGGAGGTTCGGAGACCCAGTACTTC. The chain employs TRBV6-1 and TRBJ2-5, with TRBD2 identical over 9 bases. The CDR3 has 13 residues. After removal of 6 bases from V and 5 bases from J, the junction contained 4 bases not matched to a gene. Germline V gives CDR1 MNHNS, CDR2 SASEGT.

This clone has a handful of counts. The CDR3 is CASRGARTGYGYTF. The CDR3 region has the DNA TGTGCCAGCAGAGGGGCAAGGACAGGGTACGGCTACACCTTC. The genes are TRBV28 and TRBJ1-2; 8 bases line up with TRBD1. CDR1 is MDHEN, CDR2 SYDVKM, per germline. The V gene end was trimmed by 6 bases and the J gene end by 8 bases; junction bases not matched to a gene: 11. This CDR3 comprises 14 residues.

Judged by abundance, this clone is medium-sized. The V gene is TRBV27, the J gene TRBJ1-1; D gene uncertain. The CDR3 is 16 residues long. Trimming removed 4 bases at V and 10 bases at J, with 25 bases between. Germline loops: CDR1 MNHEY, CDR2 SMNVEV (reference sequence). The chain's CDR3 is CASSSLPTARKHVAFF. CDR3 in DNA: TGTGCCAGCAGTTCCCTACCGACCGCTCGAAAACACGTAGCTTTCTTT.

This rearrangement joins TRBV6-2 or TRBV6-3 to TRBJ1-2, with D hard to call. CDR1 MNHEY and CDR2 SVGEGT come from the germline V gene. The CDR3 is 15 amino acids. The V and J ends lost 7 bases and 3 bases respectively, with 18 bases between them. CDR3 loop: CASTFLGRRDYGYTF. The CDR3 coding sequence is TGTGCCAGCACCTTTCTAGGACGGAGAGACTATGGCTACACCTTC.

The V and J genes are TRBV20-1 and TRBJ1-2; no clear D gene. The CDR3 totals 10 residues. Germline assignment: CDR1 DFQATT and CDR2 SNEGSKA (reference sequence). With 3 bases removed from V and 9 bases from J, the gap between germline ends came to 8 bases. CDR3 loop: CSASGRSYTF. The CDR3 DNA reads as TGCAGTGCTAGCGGCAGAAGCTACACCTTC.

This clone was recorded many times. The chain couples TRBV9 to TRBJ2-1, with D possibly being TRBD2 (5 bases). Trimming took off 1 base at V and 4 bases at J, with 12 bases between the two ends. This CDR3 spans 15 amino acids. CDR1 and CDR2 (germline): SGDLS, YYNGEE. CDR3 amino acids: CASSVLRGSYNEQFF. The CDR3 coding sequence is TGTGCCAGCAGCGTACTACGGGGATCGTACAATGAGCAGTTCTTC.

This clone was observed many times. Other DNA sequences in this sample translate to the same CDR3. The chain links TRBV10-2 to TRBJ2-7; D possibly corresponds to TRBD2 (7 bases). CDR1 WSHSY and CDR2 SAAADI come from the germline V gene. The length of the CDR3 is 15 residues. V dropped 2 bases and J dropped 2 bases, with 13 bases sitting between them. CDR3 bases: TGCGCCAGCAGTGAGAGGGGGGGTGGGCCCTACGAGCAGTACTTC. Its protein product is CASSERGGGPYEQYF.

Many counts were recorded for this clone. The chain joins TRBV9 to TRBJ2-5; the D is unclear. The CDR3 is made up of 14 amino acids. Germline CDR1 reads SGDLS; CDR2 reads YYNGEE. Deletions cut 0 bases from V and 6 bases from J, with 12 bases between. In DNA form, the CDR3 reads TGTGCCAGCAGCGTAGGTGAAGGGCGGAAGACCCAGTACTTC. As protein: CASSVGEGRKTQYF.

Sample share makes this clone medium-sized (0.01 to 0.1%). This chain connects TRBV9 to TRBJ2-2; no clear D gene. CDR3 length: 14 residues. Germline V lookup: CDR1 SGDLS, CDR2 YYNGEE. The V and J ends lost 0 bases and 5 bases respectively, with 8 bases between them. CDR3 sequence (DNA): TGTGCCAGCAGCGTAGAACTGTTAACCGGGGAGCTGTTTTTT. Its translation: CASSVELLTGELFF.

The chain joins TRBV4-2 to TRBJ2-6; no clear D. V lost 1 base, J lost 0 bases, and 7 bases lay in between. This CDR3 has 16 amino acids. Germline CDR1 and CDR2: LGHNA and YNFKEQ. CDR3 sequence: CASSQAKGSGANVLTF. In nucleotides, the CDR3 is TGTGCCAGCAGCCAAGCGAAGGGCTCTGGGGCCAACGTCCTGACTTTC.

The chain employs TRBV20-1 and TRBJ2-1; 14 bases are shared with TRBD2. Germline CDR1 DFQATT, CDR2 SNEGSKA (reference sequence). Unmatched junction bases numbered 7, after V lost 5 bases and J lost 7 bases. The CDR3 loop spans 15 amino acids. CDR3 DNA: TGCAGTGCTCTCCGACTAGCGGGAGGGCCAAATGAGCAGTTCTTC. Its protein product is CSALRLAGGPNEQFF.